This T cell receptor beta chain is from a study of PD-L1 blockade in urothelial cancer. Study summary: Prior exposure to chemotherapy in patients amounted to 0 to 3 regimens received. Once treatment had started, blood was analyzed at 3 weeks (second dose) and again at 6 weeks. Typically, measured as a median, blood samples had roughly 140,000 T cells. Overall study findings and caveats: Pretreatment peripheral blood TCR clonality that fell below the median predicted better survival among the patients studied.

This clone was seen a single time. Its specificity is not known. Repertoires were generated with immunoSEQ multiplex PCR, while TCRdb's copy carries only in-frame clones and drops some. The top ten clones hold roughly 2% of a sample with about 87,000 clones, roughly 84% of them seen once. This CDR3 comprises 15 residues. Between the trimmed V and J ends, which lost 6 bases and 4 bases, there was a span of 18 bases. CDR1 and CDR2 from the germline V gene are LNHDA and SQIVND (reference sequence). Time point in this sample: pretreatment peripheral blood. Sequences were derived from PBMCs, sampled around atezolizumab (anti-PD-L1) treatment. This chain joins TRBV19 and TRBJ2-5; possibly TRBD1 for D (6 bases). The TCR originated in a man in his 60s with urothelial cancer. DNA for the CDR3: TGTGCCAGTAGCCTGTCCCGACAGGTCGGAGAGACCCAGTACTTC. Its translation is CASSLSRQVGETQYF.